The source of this T cell receptor (beta chain) is a study of cytomegalovirus exposure and HLA in healthy donors listed by TCRdb under 2017. Regarding the research as a whole: An earlier analysis of some 550 of the donors reported about 250 Gb of sequence data and roughly 110 million unique TCR beta sequences from around 200 million T cells. About 280 gigabases of sequencing data and approximately 84 million unique TCR sequences were included in an early release covering under 650 HLA-typed donors. The genetic ancestry cluster associated with self-reported Caucasian donors included 81% of the roughly 380 genotyped donors. The aim of the study was to test whether cataloging public T cell receptors could identify signatures of past pathogen exposure. The T cell repertoires of some 670 subjects were profiled by immunosequencing and related to cytomegalovirus serostatus. A separate validation cohort of approximately 130 different subjects was used in addition to the roughly 700-subject first cohort. High-throughput TCR immunosequencing, statistical association of individual TCRs with disease status, and machine learning were combined to predict cytomegalovirus infection status. A later analysis re-analyzed previously published TCR beta repertoires from hundreds of donors and added high-resolution HLA genotyping to study TCR occurrence patterns. The later analysis used no new phenotypic data to find candidate immune exposures, relying instead on TCR beta sequences and their occurrence across donors. An earlier analysis of some 600 of the donors applied high-throughput TCR beta sequencing to assess whether each TCR beta V gene segment acted as functional or pseudogenic. Alongside the repertoire data, information on donor age, sex, ethnicity and CMV serostatus was compiled. A later genetic analysis took genome-wide SNP genotypes for about three fifths of the 666 donors and used that subset as a discovery cohort. Every repertoire in the discovery cohort had been generated on one and the same sequencing platform. HLA typing covered class I and class II loci at four-digit resolution. Typing coverage varied by locus: about 629-630 donors for A, B, C, DRB1 and DQB1; roughly 560 for DQA1; about 600 for DPA1; about 450 for DPB1. Four or five DR-DQ haplotypes were handled as single units for association and clustering, since linkage in the cohort was strong. Among 300 to 500 genotyped donors of the cohort, an average of roughly 230,000 unique TCR beta nucleotide sequences was sequenced per donor, of which about 18% were non-productive.

CDR1 and CDR2 are drawn from the germline V gene: SGHVS, FQNEAQ. The CDR3 contains 18 residues, cysteine and phenylalanine counted. Only CDR3 DNA remains: 54 bases, in frame from the first base. Here V drops 5 bases and J drops 2 bases, and the junction holds 13 bases not matched to any gene. Library method: the immunoSEQ multiplex PCR assay. The multiplex PCR relied on a mix of 60 forward primers for TCR Vbeta segments and 13 reverse primers for TCR Jbeta segments. The CDR3 region of rearranged TCR beta genes was amplified from genomic DNA with a multiplex PCR assay. The amplified TCR beta libraries were sequenced on the Illumina HiSeq System as 87-base-pair reads. In the original analysis: A later analysis tallied roughly 78 million unique TCR beta chains across the 666 repertoires, and around 10 million of those chains were shared by two or more donors. Raw reads were error-corrected and collapsed into unique sequences with a nearest-neighbor algorithm that merged closely related sequences to remove PCR and sequencing errors. V, D and J gene segments were assigned by aligning CDR3 sequences to IMGT reference sequences. For a sequence to be retained, a match of at least six nucleotides was required to both a V gene segment and a J gene segment. A rearrangement counted as productive if the CDR3 had no stop codons and remained in frame with V and J, and every other rearrangement counted as non-productive. CDR3 was defined according to IMGT convention as the region running from the second conserved V-encoded cysteine to the conserved J-encoded phenylalanine. The earlier analysis of around 640 of the donors excluded sequences that lacked an unambiguous match to a single V gene segment. In an earlier analysis of approximately 590 of the donors, V segments were called functional above 56.7% productive rearrangements and were called segregating when the between-donor standard deviation exceeded 5%. To diagnose cytomegalovirus status from the catalog of TCR beta chain sequences, a statistical classification framework was built. In a later analysis, V and J genes were assigned by comparing TCR nucleotide sequences against IMGT/GENE-DB human TR gene sequences. In a later analysis, CDR3 sequences and most-parsimonious VDJ recombination scenarios were assigned using the TCRdist pipeline. In a later analysis, each TCR beta chain was defined by its CDR3 amino acid sequence together with its V-gene family, and reads without a unique V-gene family were excluded. As a way to deal with suspected cross-contamination and a sequencing artifact, a later analysis dropped 500 to 700 nucleotide sequences that were highly shared and had low generation probability. In a later analysis, a clonal expansion index for each public chain was calculated from normalized within-repertoire ranks of inferred template counts. In a later analysis, generation probabilities were computed using a VDJ recombination model fitted to out-of-frame rearrangements, and the results were checked against IGoR. A later analysis scored TCR-TCR, TCR-HLA and TCR-CMV co-occurrence with hypergeometric tests, applying a repertoire-size bias correction to TCR pairs. In a later analysis, false discovery rates were estimated by permuting HLA or CMV assignments 20 times. In a later analysis, co-occurring TCRs were grouped using DBSCAN, with TCRdist sequence similarity added in when clustering inside HLA-allele-positive subsets. Repertoires with fewer than 30,000 or more than 120,000 public chains were left out of co-occurrence clustering, as were four to six repertoires with anomalous nucleotide sharing. This is the immuneACCESS table as TCRdb keeps it, with only in-frame sequences that have V and J called. A part of the clones is gone; compared with another copy, unresolved V genes explain less than half, and the rest is unexplained. V, J and clone size are taken as reported in that table, and D and trimming were inferred from the DNA itself. For this sample there are about 72,000 clones; roughly four fifths appear just once. About 1.9% of the sample is in the top ten clones.

In regard to this clone: Its antigen remains unidentified. Base qualities are not recorded, but no much larger clone differs from it by a single base.

The full study reports these points: Three of the identified cytomegalovirus-associated TCR beta chains were confirmed in vitro to be specific for cytomegalovirus antigens. According to a later analysis, TCR association rates differed among HLA loci, with DRB1 alleles showing the most associated TCRs and HLA-C alleles showing the fewest. In a later analysis, HLA-associated TCR beta chains were found to be more clonally expanded and to have lower generation probabilities than equally common non-associated chains. According to the authors, the approach could potentially be generalized to other disease states and immunological phenotypes. Broadly in line with IMGT annotations, most TCR beta V segments showed up in productive rearrangements about 87% or about 30% of the time in an earlier analysis of several hundred of the donors. In a later genetic analysis, fewer N-insertions in productive TCRs were reported among donors in an Asian-associated ancestry cluster than the roughly 700-donor mean. Because some donors lacked HLA typing at each locus, the association tests relied only on the typed subset. Specific HLA alleles were associated with more than 15,000 TCR beta sequences at a false discovery rate of 0.05 in a later analysis. Correlated functional status among segregating V segments might be attributable to linkage disequilibrium, but an unknown experimental factor could not be ruled out. The 87-base-pair reads could not distinguish some IMGT-functional V segments, including TRBV6-2 and TRBV6-3, so those segments were excluded. The earlier analysis of 450 to 700 of the donors excluded around 17 rarely observed V segments, including chromosome 9 orphons, because counts were too low. Cytomegalovirus status was reported to be diagnosed by the classifier with high specificity and sensitivity in both the original and validation cohorts. Sequencing depth was assumed to be roughly uniform across donors in the presence/absence analyses, though that assumption may not hold. Several of the top co-occurrence clusters appeared to be linked to parvovirus B19, influenza, CMV and Epstein-Barr virus, according to a later analysis. A later genetic analysis associated a missense DCLRE1C variant with V-gene and J-gene trimming of TCR beta chains, and an independent cohort replicated the association. The cohort was sequenced for TCR beta chains only, and without alpha or paired-chain data the features that could be detected were limited. When HLA alleles, especially DR and DQ, strongly co-occurred, attributing TCR associations to individual alleles was difficult. A later analysis found that most CMV-associated TCR beta chains appeared HLA-restricted, with HLA associations seemingly driven largely by CMV exposure. For the cohort, immune exposure information was limited to CMV serostatus. The study listed 150 to 200 TCR beta chains as associated with cytomegalovirus. A further reported finding was that TCR beta sequences accurately predicted the HLA-A and HLA-B alleles for most subjects in the first cohort. The sequencing pipeline was judged likely to have produced a cluster of highly shared sequence variants as a technical artifact. Across donors, most TCR sequences were observed very rarely, whereas some public TCRs were present in many individuals.

In total, over 600 healthy bone marrow donors made up the cohort. At the time of sampling, all cohort members were nominally healthy, though unrecorded immune exposures were likely present. The donor tested CMV seronegative and was one of the 352 seronegative cohort members. Every donor gave a peripheral blood sample, and the peripheral blood mononuclear cells from that sample were used for TCR beta sequencing. Genomic DNA extraction from the blood cell samples was performed with the Qiagen DNeasy Blood Extraction Kit. The receptor was isolated from a man between 18 and 35 years old in good health and CMV-seronegative. The rearranged chain carries TRBV7-8 and TRBJ2-5, and 11 junction bases match TRBD2. Source material: PBMCs. The bases are TGTGCCAGCAGCCTCCGCGGCGGGATAGCGGGGGGGCAAGAGACCCAGTACTTC. Translated, it gives CASSLRGGIAGGQETQYF.